The next 24 T cell receptor beta chains were all read from a single sample in a study of shared clonotypes between healthy human individuals. Clones were read by immunoSEQ multiplex PCR, and TCRdb kept only the in-frame ones, dropping some. In the table there are millions of clones, just over 90% of which are singletons. The sequencing input was naive CD4+ T cells sorted from blood. Stated subset: CD45RA+ positively selected. The receptors were sampled from a man younger than 35 in good health.

The V call is TRBV18, the J call TRBJ2-7, with TRBD1 matching over 8 bases. Germline V gives CDR1 KGHSH, CDR2 LQKENI. CDR3 length: 17 amino acids. V lost 4 bases, J lost 0 bases, and 11 bases stayed unmatched. The DNA for the CDR3 is TGTGCCAGCTCACAATTCGGGCCGCAGGGGGCCTCCTACGAGCAGTACTTC. Its translation is CASSQFGPQGASYEQYF.

This rearrangement joins TRBV20-1 to TRBJ2-5; D unresolved. This CDR3 region has 11 residues. Germline V lookup: CDR1 DFQATT, CDR2 SNEGSKA (reference sequence). V was shortened by 6 bases and J by 2 bases, with 7 bases between the two germline ends. CDR3 sequence (DNA): TGCAGTGCCGATATACAAGAGACCCAGTACTTC. It specifies CSADIQETQYF.

This clone was found a few times. The chain couples TRBV18 to TRBJ1-6, with D unresolved. This CDR3 contains 16 residues. Trimming left V 5 bases short and J 9 bases short, with 20 bases between. CDR1 KGHSH and CDR2 LQKENI come from the germline V gene. The CDR3 spells CASSATPVAVGSPLHF. DNA of the CDR3: TGTGCCAGCTCAGCGACCCCGGTGGCAGTGGGTTCACCCCTCCACTTT.

To note about this clone: Within the sample, other DNA sequences also encode this same CDR3. The rearrangement links TRBV27 to TRBJ2-2; D unresolved. The V end lost 3 bases, the J end lost 5 bases, and 7 bases lay between the germline ends. Germline V CDR1 and CDR2: MNHEY, SMNVEV (reference sequence). This CDR3 region has 13 residues. For the CDR3, the DNA is TGTGCCAGCAGTTTGCGAGGAACCGGGGAGCTGTTTTTT. Translated, it gives CASSLRGTGELFF.

J is TRBJ2-1 and V is TRBV19, with unresolved D. CDR1 is LNHDA, CDR2 SQIVND, per germline (reference sequence). The V end lost 2 bases, the J end lost 9 bases, and 11 bases lay between the germline ends. The CDR3 contains 13 residues. The CDR3 is CASSIPPATEQFF. The CDR3 coding sequence is TGTGCCAGTAGTATACCCCCGGCTACTGAGCAGTTCTTC. Looking up the rest from reference TRBV19 and TRBJ2-1 gives the full variable domain: DGGITQSPKYLFRKEGQNVTLSCEQNLNHDAMYWYRQDPGQGLRLIYYSQIVNDFQKGDIAEGYSVSREKKESFPLTVTSAQKNPTAFYLCASSIPPATEQFFGPGTRLTVL.

This clone was picked up one time. The chain employs TRBV18 and TRBJ1-6; no clear D. The V end was cut by 3 bases, the J end by 8 bases, with 14 bases between. Germline-derived CDR1 and CDR2 are KGHSH and LQKENI. The CDR3 is made up of 15 amino acids. The DNA for the CDR3 is TGTGCCAGCTCACCGACGGAAGCGATTTATTCACCCCTCCACTTT. Encoded protein: CASSPTEAIYSPLHF.

For the CDR3, the DNA is TGTGCCTCGGGAACAGGGGGCCAAGACTATGGCTACACCTTC. This sequence encodes CASGTGGQDYGYTF. J is TRBJ1-2 and V is TRBV10-3; 9 bases fit TRBD1. Trimming cost V 11 bases and J 3 bases; bases outside gene matches: 10. Germline V gene sequence: CDR1 ENHRY, CDR2 SYGVKD. The CDR3 is 14 residues long.

The chain uses TRBV5-4 and TRBJ2-3; D gene ambiguous. CDR1 SGHNT and CDR2 YYREEE come from the germline V gene (reference sequence). Trimming took 2 bases from V and 6 from J, leaving 10 bases between them. CDR3 length: 13 amino acids. CDR3 in DNA: TGTGCCAGCAGCTTTTCCGGCGCGGATACGCAGTATTTT. Its translation: CASSFSGADTQYF.

V gene TRBV19 combines with J gene TRBJ1-1, with D perhaps matching TRBD1 (5 bases). The CDR3 spans 13 residues. Trimming left V 7 bases short and J 5 bases short, with 14 bases between. Germline CDR1 LNHDA, CDR2 SQIVND (reference sequence). The CDR3 region is CASILSGGTEAFF. DNA for the CDR3: TGTGCCAGTATCCTAAGTGGGGGAACTGAAGCTTTCTTT.

As for this clone: This same CDR3 is encoded by further DNA sequences in the sample. The chain carries TRBV6-6 and TRBJ1-4; 8 bases are a match to TRBD1. V lost 6 bases to trimming and J lost 3 bases; unmatched junction nucleotides: 3. The CDR3 runs to 14 residues. Per the germline V gene, CDR1 is MNHNY and CDR2 is SVGAGI (reference sequence). CDR3 loop: CASSRQGSNEKLFF. The CDR3 DNA sequence: TGTGCCAGCAGCCGACAGGGGTCTAATGAAAAACTGTTTTTT.

The chain is built from TRBV4-1 and TRBJ2-3, with 14 bases lining up with TRBD2. Germline CDR1 is MGHRA and CDR2 is YSYEKL. The CDR3 totals 18 residues. The V gene end was trimmed by 2 bases and the J gene end by 0 bases; junction bases not matched to a gene: 4. CDR3 nucleotide sequence: TGCGCCAGCAGCCAAAGACTAGCGGGGGGGTTTAGCACAGATACGCAGTATTTT. Translation: CASSQRLAGGFSTDTQYF.

The sample holds one count of this clone. The chain uses TRBV11-2 and TRBJ2-5; D uncertain. Per germline, CDR1 SGHAT and CDR2 FQNNGV. The CDR3 loop spans 12 amino acids. Trimming left V 0 bases short and J 6 bases short, with 5 bases between. Here the CDR3 reads CASSLERQTQYF. The CDR3 DNA is TGTGCCAGCAGCTTAGAGAGGCAGACCCAGTACTTC.

Turning to this clone: This sample also contains other DNA sequences that code for the same CDR3. The rearrangement links TRBV28 to TRBJ2-7; TRBD2 agrees at 7 bases. The germline gives CDR1 MDHEN, CDR2 SYDVKM. The CDR3 totals 14 residues. After removal of 3 bases from V and 0 bases from J, the junction contained 2 bases not matched to a gene. The CDR3 nucleotides read TGTGCCAGCAGTTTGTCGGGGGGCTCCTACGAGCAGTACTTC. Translated, it gives CASSLSGGSYEQYF.

As to this clone: This sample also contains other DNA sequences that code for the same CDR3. The V gene is TRBV27, the J gene TRBJ1-6, with D tentatively TRBD1 (5 bases). CDR3 length: 14 amino acids. Germline V gene sequence: CDR1 MNHEY, CDR2 SMNVEV (reference sequence). V shed 3 bases and J shed 7 bases, with 10 bases lying between them. CDR3 region: CASSFSGDNSPLHF. The CDR3 nucleotides are TGTGCCAGCAGTTTTTCGGGGGACAATTCACCCCTCCACTTT.

V and J are TRBV7-9 and TRBJ2-2; TRBD1 aligns across 7 bases. The CDR3 is 15 residues long. J gave up 0 bases and V 6 bases, and 4 bases lay outside the gene matches. Germline V gives CDR1 SEHNR, CDR2 FQNEAQ (reference sequence). The CDR3 nucleotides are TGTGCCAGCAGTGGGACAGTGTCGAACACCGGGGAGCTGTTTTTT. Encoded protein: CASSGTVSNTGELFF.

The rearrangement joins TRBV25-1 to TRBJ1-2; possibly TRBD1 for D (6 bases). The CDR3 consists of 17 residues. Germline V gene sequence: CDR1 MGHDK, CDR2 SYGVNS. Trimming took 1 base from V and 3 from J, leaving 18 bases between them. CDR3 sequence (DNA): TGTGCCAGCAGTGAATTCGGATTCGGGGGGCGCGACTATGGCTACACCTTC. Translation gives CASSEFGFGGRDYGYTF.

J is TRBJ2-7 and V is TRBV6-5; 10 positions agree with TRBD1. The ends lost 2 bases at V and 3 bases at J; junction bases unmatched: 4. The CDR3 spans 15 residues. CDR1 and CDR2 (germline): MNHEY, SVGAGI. CDR3 protein: CASSYRDRGNYEQYF. The CDR3 DNA reads as TGTGCCAGCAGTTACCGGGACAGGGGAAACTACGAGCAGTACTTC.

The chain recombines TRBV7-3 with TRBJ1-1; the D is unclear. The V end was cut by 1 base, the J end by 9 bases, with 12 bases between. CDR1 and CDR2 (germline): SGHTA, FQGTGA. CDR3 length: 13 residues. The CDR3 here is CASSLIPDQKAFF. The CDR3 DNA reads as TGTGCCAGCAGCTTAATCCCTGACCAAAAAGCTTTCTTT.

The chain joins TRBV6-1 to TRBJ2-7; D might be TRBD2 (7 bases). Trimming left V 1 base short and J 2 bases short, with 12 bases between. The CDR3 spans 15 residues. Germline CDR1 is MNHNS and CDR2 is SASEGT. DNA for the CDR3: TGTGCCAGCAGTGAAGTAGGGGGGGCCACCTACGAGCAGTACTTC. Protein product: CASSEVGGATYEQYF.

V gene TRBV25-1 combines with J gene TRBJ1-1; 8 bases map to TRBD1. This CDR3 has 15 amino acids. V was pared by 5 bases and J by 0 bases, with 5 bases of the junction left unmatched. Germline CDR1 and CDR2: MGHDK and SYGVNS. CDR3 protein: CASSPGGTVNTEAFF. CDR3 coding DNA: TGTGCCAGCAGTCCAGGGGGCACGGTGAACACTGAAGCTTTCTTT.

The chain employs TRBV6-1 and TRBJ1-1, with 8 positions matching TRBD1. J gave up 5 bases and V 6 bases, and 11 bases lay outside the gene matches. This CDR3 comprises 15 residues. From germline, CDR1 is MNHNS and CDR2 SASEGT. The chain's CDR3 is CASRTGQGLGTEAFF. The CDR3 nucleotides read TGTGCCAGCAGAACCGGACAGGGCCTAGGGACTGAAGCTTTCTTT.

About this clone itself: The same CDR3 is also encoded by other DNA sequences in this sample. The V and J genes are TRBV9 and TRBJ1-5, with TRBD1 identical over 11 bases. Germline V gene lookup returns CDR1 SGDLS and CDR2 YYNGEE. Trimming at V came to 4 bases and at J to 6 bases, leaving 3 bases not matched to a gene. This CDR3 spans 14 amino acids. Here the CDR3 reads CASSPGQGGQPQHF. The CDR3 nucleotides are TGTGCCAGCAGCCCGGGACAGGGGGGTCAGCCCCAGCATTTT.

This sequence joins TRBV7-2 and TRBJ2-5, with 8 bases fitting TRBD1. Germline assignment: CDR1 SGHTA and CDR2 FQGNSA. The CDR3 runs to 15 residues. Losses at the gene ends were 2 bases for V and 5 bases for J; bases not matched to a gene: 7. This CDR3 is CASSLRQGARETQYF. The CDR3 DNA reads TGTGCCAGCAGCTTAAGGCAGGGGGCTAGGGAGACCCAGTACTTC.

The chain is built from TRBV6-5 and TRBJ1-1; D uncertain. V was shortened by 6 bases and J by 1 base, with 15 bases between the two germline ends. The CDR3 extends over 15 amino acids. The germline CDR1 and CDR2 sequences are MNHEY and SVGAGI. Here the CDR3 reads CASSRGWTENTEAFF. CDR3 coding DNA: TGTGCCAGCAGCCGCGGATGGACGGAGAACACTGAAGCTTTCTTT.